Listed here are 28 T cell receptor beta chains from one sample, sequenced in a study of T cell repertoires in cytomegalovirus infection. A single record per CDR3 protein comes from TCRdb applying MiXCR to the reads. The profile covers approximately 500,000 distinct CDR3 sequences, with around 10% appearing a single time and more than 8.5% taken by the ten largest. Sequencing used PBMCs. These receptor sequences come from a human donor in good health (CMV status not recorded). Some clones in this sample may be carry-over from other donors' samples.

This clonotype was detected a few times. The chain has TRBV13 and TRBJ2-3, with 10 bases lining up with TRBD1. The J segment lost 3 bases and the V segment lost 5 bases, leaving 8 bases of the junction unmatched. The CDR3 extends over 16 amino acids. Germline V CDR1 and CDR2: PRHDT, FYEKMQ (reference sequence). The CDR3, as DNA: TGTGCCAGCAGCGGCGGGACAGGGGAAGGAACAGATACGCAGTATTTT. Protein product: CASSGGTGEGTDTQYF.

This clonotype has ten or more counts. This chain connects TRBV11-3 to TRBJ1-5; D unclear. Germline CDR1 and CDR2: SGHNT and YENEEA. The CDR3 loop spans 17 amino acids. V dropped 1 base and J dropped 2 bases, with 15 bases sitting between them. The CDR3 reads CASSLGWRGIGNQPQHF. In nucleotides, the CDR3 is TGTGCCAGCAGCTTAGGCTGGAGAGGGATCGGCAATCAGCCCCAGCATTTT.

The table lists this clonotype with a few counts. This chain joins TRBV4-2 and TRBJ1-2; D is unresolved. Trimming removed 0 bases from V and 7 bases from J, with 9 bases in between. The CDR3 is 13 residues long. Germline V gene data show CDR1 as LGHNA and CDR2 as YNFKEQ. As DNA, the CDR3 is TGTGCCAGCAGCCAAGACGTTTCGATTGGCTACACCTTC. Protein sequence: CASSQDVSIGYTF.

The chain has TRBV29-1 and TRBJ2-4; D is undetermined. Germline assignment: CDR1 SQVTM and CDR2 ANQGSEA. There are 10 residues in the CDR3. V was cut by 4 bases and J by 6 bases, with 4 bases left in between. CDR3 bases: TGCAGCGTTGGGGGAAACATTCAGTACTTC. This encodes CSVGGNIQYF.

This clonotype turned up a few times. This chain links TRBV29-1 with TRBJ1-3; D is ambiguous. Trimming left V 4 bases short and J 3 bases short, with 4 bases between. From germline, CDR1 is SQVTM and CDR2 ANQGSEA. The CDR3 runs to 11 residues. The CDR3 DNA is TGCAGCGTTGGAGGTGGAAACACCATATATTTT. Translation: CSVGGGNTIYF.

This clonotype was seen at least ten times. This chain joins TRBV24-1 and TRBJ2-1, with 13 bases identical to TRBD2. This CDR3 spans 16 amino acids. Germline lookup yields CDR1 KGHDR and CDR2 SFDVKD. V was clipped by 1 base and J by 6 bases; unmatched bases: 2. CDR3 coding DNA: TGTGCCACCAGTGATTTAGGACTAGCGGGAGTCAATGAGCAGTTCTTC. Encoded protein: CATSDLGLAGVNEQFF.

There are a few counts of this clonotype. The chain joins TRBV9 to TRBJ1-2; 8 bases line up with TRBD1. Germline V gene sequence: CDR1 SGDLS, CDR2 YYNGEE. The CDR3 is made up of 14 amino acids. Trimming took 7 bases from V and 4 from J; bases not matched to a gene: 9. CDR3 DNA: TGTGCCAGCCACCAGACAGGGGCGGGCTATGGCTACACCTTC. Amino acids: CASHQTGAGYGYTF.

V usage is TRBV20-1 and J usage is TRBJ1-1, with D uncertain. The V gene's germline CDR1 is DFQATT and CDR2 SNEGSKA (reference sequence). The CDR3 has 14 residues. V shed 5 bases and J shed 0 bases, with 13 bases lying between them. CDR3 in amino acids: CSAPRSMVNTEAFF. Written as DNA, the CDR3 is TGCAGTGCTCCCCGGAGCATGGTGAACACTGAAGCTTTCTTT.

This clonotype was seen many times. The gene calls are TRBV7-9 and TRBJ2-7; D ambiguous. The V end lost 3 bases, the J end lost 1 base, and 7 bases lay between the germline ends. Per germline, CDR1 SEHNR and CDR2 FQNEAQ (reference sequence). The CDR3 extends over 13 amino acids. In nucleotides, the CDR3 is TGTGCCAGCAGCTTGACTCCGTCCTACGAGCAGTACTTC. It yields the protein CASSLTPSYEQYF.

Of note for this clonotype: This sequence may be a read error, since a much larger clone differs from it by one base. V is TRBV18 and J is TRBJ2-5; D gene unclear. Per the germline V gene, CDR1 is KGHSH and CDR2 is LQKENI. CDR3 length equals 14 residues. This chain's CDR3 is CVSSPPADQETQYF. The CDR3 coding sequence is TGTGTCAGCTCACCACCGGCGGATCAAGAGACCCAGTACTTC.

This chain joins TRBV3-1 and TRBJ1-4; 8 bases are shared with TRBD1. Trimming removed 0 bases from V and 7 bases from J; junction bases left unmatched: 28. There are 23 residues in the CDR3. The germline V gene has CDR1 LGHDT and CDR2 YNNKEL (reference sequence). As DNA, the CDR3 is TGTGCCAGCAGCCAAGAAGAAGGAAGTGTGACGGACAGGGAAACCCAGTCCCTTGAAAAACTGTTTTTT. It encodes CASSQEEGSVTDRETQSLEKLFF. The full variable domain, rest sourced from reference TRBV3-1 and TRBJ1-4, is DTAVSQTPKYLVTQMGNDKSIKCEQNLGHDTMYWYKQDSKKFLKIMFSYNNKELIINETVPNRFSPKSPDKAHLNLHINSLELGDSAVYFCASSQEEGSVTDRETQSLEKLFFGSGTQLSVL.

The gene calls are TRBV6-6 and TRBJ2-1; 12 positions agree with TRBD1. The ends lost 8 bases at V and 5 bases at J; junction bases unmatched: 10. The CDR3 runs 16 residues. CDR1 and CDR2 (germline): MNHNY, SVGAGI (reference sequence). This CDR3 is CASLDSGQGANNEQFF. CDR3 in DNA: TGTGCCAGCCTGGACTCGGGACAGGGGGCTAACAATGAGCAGTTCTTC.

This clonotype was recorded many times. This chain links TRBV5-4 with TRBJ2-7, with D perhaps being TRBD1 or TRBD2 (5 bases each). CDR3 length: 15 amino acids. Germline assignment: CDR1 SGHNT and CDR2 YYREEE (reference sequence). V shed 3 bases and J shed 4 bases, with 17 bases lying between them. The CDR3 DNA sequence: TGTGCCAGCAGCTGGAGAGGTAGGGGCGGGTACGAGCAGTACTTC. Protein sequence: CASSWRGRGGYEQYF.

This clonotype was recorded at least ten times. The chain joins TRBV7-8 to TRBJ2-3; 9 bases match TRBD2. Germline loops: CDR1 SGHVS, CDR2 FQNEAQ. The CDR3 is 17 amino acids. V dropped 3 bases and J dropped 0; count of bases not matched to a gene: 7. CDR3: CASSLNLAGASTDTQYF. CDR3 sequence (DNA): TGTGCCAGCAGCTTGAATTTAGCGGGGGCCAGCACAGATACGCAGTATTTT.

The V gene is TRBV20-1, the J gene TRBJ2-2, with TRBD1 identical over 7 bases. Trimming took 6 bases from V and 8 from J; bases not matched to a gene: 3. CDR1 and CDR2 from the germline V gene are DFQATT and SNEGSKA (reference sequence). The CDR3 totals 11 residues. CDR3: CSAPGQGELFF. CDR3 DNA: TGCAGTGCCCCGGGACAGGGGGAGCTGTTTTTT.

The genes are TRBV7-9 and TRBJ2-1, with D possibly matching TRBD2 (6 bases). Trimming left V 5 bases short and J 0 bases short, with 14 bases between. CDR3 length equals 16 residues. Germline loops: CDR1 SEHNR, CDR2 FQNEAQ (reference sequence). The DNA of the CDR3 is TGTGCCAGCAGCCTTAGCGGACTCAGCTCCTACAATGAGCAGTTCTTC. It encodes CASSLSGLSSYNEQFF.

This clonotype was seen a handful of times. This may arise from a read error, as a much more abundant clone is one base away. The J gene is TRBJ1-1, the V gene TRBV10-3; D is undetermined. This CDR3 spans 13 amino acids. Germline V gene data show CDR1 as ENHRY and CDR2 as SYGVKD. V gave up 1 base and J gave up 1 base, with 4 bases separating them. The CDR3 nucleotides are TGTGCCATCAGTGAGTGGGAGAACACTGAAGCTTTCTTT. This gives the protein CAISEWENTEAFF.

In its sample, this clonotype was seen a few times. This rearrangement joins TRBV19 to TRBJ1-5; D possibly corresponds to TRBD1 (6 bases). V lost 7 bases to trimming and J lost 9 bases, with 19 bases between them. CDR1 is LNHDA, CDR2 SQIVND, per germline (reference sequence). The CDR3 consists of 14 residues. The CDR3 spells CASNIDRSVWPQHF. CDR3 sequence (DNA): TGTGCCAGTAACATTGACAGGTCCGTTTGGCCCCAGCATTTT.

This clonotype was seen many times. The genes are TRBV27 and TRBJ2-3, with D unclear. The V and J ends lost 8 bases and 2 bases respectively, with 11 bases between them. Germline lookup yields CDR1 MNHEY and CDR2 SMNVEV (reference sequence). The CDR3 extends over 13 amino acids. The CDR3: CASRQTSTDTQYF. The CDR3 DNA sequence: TGTGCCAGCCGACAAACCTCCACAGATACGCAGTATTTT.

This clonotype was detected many times. This chain links TRBV11-2 with TRBJ2-1; D is possibly TRBD2 (6 bases). V was trimmed by 4 bases and J by 0 bases, leaving 16 bases between them. Germline V gene sequence: CDR1 SGHAT, CDR2 FQNNGV. The CDR3 covers 17 residues. Here the CDR3 DNA reads TGTGCCAGCAGCTCGGTGGGAGGAATCGACTCCTACAATGAGCAGTTCTTC. Translating gives CASSSVGGIDSYNEQFF.

The table lists this clonotype with many counts. This chain uses TRBV11-2 with TRBJ1-4; 8 positions agree with TRBD1. Trimming at V came to 4 bases and at J to 6 bases, leaving 10 bases not matched to a gene. CDR3 length: 16 amino acids. Germline CDR1 is SGHAT and CDR2 is FQNNGV. In DNA form, the CDR3 reads TGTGCCAGCAGCTCCGCCGGGACAGGTCCCTATGAAAAACTGTTTTTT. Its translation is CASSSAGTGPYEKLFF.

This clonotype was seen a handful of times. The rearrangement links TRBV20-1 to TRBJ2-7; possibly TRBD1 or TRBD2 for D (5 bases each). Between the trimmed V and J ends, which lost 3 bases and 2 bases, there was a span of 14 bases. This CDR3 has 14 residues. Germline V gene lookup returns CDR1 DFQATT and CDR2 SNEGSKA (reference sequence). The CDR3: CSASPFRDPYEQYF. DNA for the CDR3: TGCAGTGCTAGCCCATTCCGGGACCCCTACGAGCAGTACTTC.

This clonotype turned up a few times. The chain combines TRBV2 with TRBJ2-5; 8 nucleotides agree with TRBD2. The germline gives CDR1 SNHLY, CDR2 FYNNEI. The CDR3 is 14 amino acids. J was trimmed by 3 bases and V by 6 bases; bases with no gene match: 6. CDR3: CASSLGTRKETQYF. The CDR3 DNA sequence: TGTGCCAGCAGCCTCGGGACTAGGAAAGAGACCCAGTACTTC.

The chain joins TRBV12-3 or TRBV12-4 to TRBJ2-2, with D perhaps given as TRBD1 or TRBD2 (6 bases each). The V gene lost 8 bases and the J gene lost 3 bases, with 22 bases spanning the gap. The CDR3 is made up of 17 amino acids. CDR3 bases: TGTGCCAGCTGGGGGGCCATCCAACGGGGTTACACCGGGGAGCTGTTTTTT. It translates to CASWGAIQRGYTGELFF.

The chain uses TRBV3-1 and TRBJ1-1; no clear D. The germline V gene encodes CDR1 LGHDT and CDR2 YNNKEL (reference sequence). CDR3 length: 14 residues. V was clipped by 0 bases and J by 5 bases, with 10 bases between them. DNA for the CDR3: TGTGCCAGCAGCCAAGATTGGGTTGGTACTGAAGCTTTCTTT. Translating gives CASSQDWVGTEAFF.

There are a few counts of this clonotype. This sequence joins TRBV20-1 and TRBJ1-2; no reliable D call. Germline loops: CDR1 DFQATT, CDR2 SNEGSKA (reference sequence). The CDR3 is 13 amino acids. V lost 0 bases to trimming and J lost 6 bases, with 11 bases between them. CDR3 in DNA: TGCAGTGCTAGAGATGGGTCAGGACATGGCTACACCTTC. As protein: CSARDGSGHGYTF.

This clonotype was observed a handful of times. The chain links TRBV12-5 to TRBJ1-2; D unclear. Trimming stripped 2 bases from V and 10 bases from J, with 20 bases between. Per the germline V gene, CDR1 is LGHNT and CDR2 is FRNRAP. CDR3 length equals 15 residues. The CDR3 here is CASGLPTGSAGAYTF. The CDR3 DNA reads TGTGCTAGTGGTTTGCCCACCGGGTCAGCAGGAGCCTACACCTTC.

This clonotype was detected a few times. J is TRBJ2-2 and V is TRBV5-1; 11 bases line up with TRBD1. This CDR3 is 15 amino acids long. Trimming took 4 bases from V and 6 from J; bases not matched to a gene: 5. In germline, CDR1 is SGHRS, CDR2 YFSETQ. The CDR3 protein is CASSGGQGGAGELFF. Written as DNA, the CDR3 is TGCGCCAGCAGCGGGGGACAGGGGGGAGCCGGGGAGCTGTTTTTT.